This T cell receptor beta chain was found in a study of cytomegalovirus exposure and HLA in healthy donors. Study observations and caveats: Prediction of most subjects' HLA-A and HLA-B alleles by TCR beta sequences was reportedly accurate.

Germline V gene data show CDR1 as MNHEY and CDR2 as SVGAGI. The CDR3 loop spans 15 amino acids. V lost 7 bases, J lost 5 bases, and 10 bases stayed unmatched. Donors sampled were nominally healthy, though unrecorded immune exposures were likely. As for this clone: Antigen: not known.

This PCR relied on a set of 60 Vbeta primers and 13 Jbeta primers. Produced via immunoSEQ multiplex PCR; TCRdb's table is partial and in-frame only. The sample carries about 110,000 clones, roughly two thirds recorded once. Sequencing input: PBMCs. The clonotype was recovered from a man aged 30 to 39 in good health and CMV-seronegative. This chain links TRBV6-5 with TRBJ2-3; 9 nucleotides align to TRBD2. CDR3 sequence (DNA): TGTGCCAGCATCCGGCGGGGCGGGAGGGGAGATACGCAGTATTTT. It is translated as CASIRRGGRGDTQYF.